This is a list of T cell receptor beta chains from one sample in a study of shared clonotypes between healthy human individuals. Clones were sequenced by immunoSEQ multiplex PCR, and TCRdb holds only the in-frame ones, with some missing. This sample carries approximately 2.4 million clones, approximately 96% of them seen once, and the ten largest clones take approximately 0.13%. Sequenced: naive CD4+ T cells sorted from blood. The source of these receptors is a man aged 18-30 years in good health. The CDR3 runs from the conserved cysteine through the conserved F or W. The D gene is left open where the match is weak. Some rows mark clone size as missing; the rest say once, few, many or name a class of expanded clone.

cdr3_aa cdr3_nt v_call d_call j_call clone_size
CASIRGGFLSYEQYF TGTGCCAGCATCCGGGGTGGGTTCCTCTCCTACGAGCAGTACTTC TRBV6-1 - TRBJ2-7 -
CASSRSENTEAFF TGCGCCAGCAGTAGGTCCGAGAACACTGAAGCTTTCTTT TRBV5-1 - TRBJ1-1 -
CASSQGQGRGTDTQYF TGCGCCAGCAGCCAGGGACAGGGAAGGGGCACAGATACGCAGTATTTT TRBV4-3 TRBD1 TRBJ2-3 -
CASSRTSGTNYGYTF TGTGCCAGCAGTAGAACTTCAGGGACTAACTATGGCTACACCTTC TRBV6-5 - TRBJ1-2 -
CASSQERAGSSYNEQFF TGCGCCAGCAGCCAAGAAAGAGCGGGAAGCTCCTACAATGAGCAGTTCTTC TRBV4-1 TRBD2 TRBJ2-1 -
CAWKPGQGRPEQYF TGTGCCTGGAAACCGGGACAGGGGCGTCCCGAGCAGTACTTC TRBV30 TRBD1 TRBJ2-7 -
CASRTGVPETQYF TGTGCCAGCAGAACAGGGGTCCCGGAGACCCAGTACTTC TRBV27 TRBD1 TRBJ2-5 -
CASSVAGGPGEQFF TGCGCCAGCAGTGTAGCGGGAGGGCCGGGTGAGCAGTTCTTC TRBV10-2 TRBD2 TRBJ2-1 -
CASSWRQPNSPLHF TGTGCCAGCAGCTGGCGACAACCTAATTCACCCCTCCACTTT TRBV5-6 - TRBJ1-6 once
CASSDFLSRSTDTQYF TGTGCCAGCAGTGACTTCCTCTCCCGGAGCACAGATACGCAGTATTTT TRBV6-4 - TRBJ2-3 -
CASSLGVPGQVRYEQYF TGCGCCAGCAGCTTGGGGGTACCGGGACAGGTCCGCTACGAGCAGTACTTC TRBV5-1 TRBD1 TRBJ2-7 -
CASSLTGGSYNEQFF TGCGCCAGCAGCTTAACAGGGGGCTCCTACAATGAGCAGTTCTTC TRBV5-1 TRBD1 TRBJ2-1 few
CATSVQETQYF TGTGCCACCTCGGTCCAAGAGACCCAGTACTTC TRBV10-3 - TRBJ2-5 -
CASSEGRTGNTIYF TGTGCCAGCAGTGAAGGTAGAACGGGAAACACCATATATTTT TRBV6-5 - TRBJ1-3 -
CASSDQSGGPYEQYF TGTGCCAGCAGTGACCAGTCAGGGGGACCGTACGAGCAGTACTTC TRBV6-1 TRBD1 TRBJ2-7 -
CASSIVPTTARDGGYTF TGTGCCAGTAGTATAGTACCTACAACAGCCCGGGACGGTGGCTACACCTTC TRBV19 - TRBJ1-2 -
CASSLGDRPYEQYF TGTGCCAGCAGCTTAGGGGACAGGCCCTACGAGCAGTACTTC TRBV7-2 TRBD1 TRBJ2-7 -
CASTYLKGYEQFF TGTGCCAGCACCTACCTGAAGGGGTATGAGCAGTTCTTC TRBV7-2 - TRBJ2-1 -
CASTVDRVGNSPLHF TGTGCCAGTACCGTGGACAGGGTGGGAAATTCACCCCTCCACTTT TRBV19 TRBD1 TRBJ1-6 -
CASSPGRSGEGETQYF TGTGCCAGCAGCCCGGGTCGGAGCGGAGAGGGGGAGACCCAGTACTTC TRBV7-2 - TRBJ2-5 -
CAWARDYSYNEQFF TGTGCCTGGGCCCGGGACTATTCATACAATGAGCAGTTCTTC TRBV30 TRBD2 TRBJ2-1 -
CASRSGTVRPEAFF TGTGCCAGCAGATCCGGGACAGTGCGTCCTGAAGCTTTCTTT TRBV28 TRBD1 TRBJ1-1 -
CASSLGQNYEQYF TGTGCCAGCAGCTTAGGACAGAACTACGAGCAGTACTTC TRBV7-9 - TRBJ2-7 -
CATSRFRTYEQYF TGTGCCACCAGCAGATTTCGGACCTACGAGCAGTACTTC TRBV15 - TRBJ2-7 once
CASMPTGKSLAEAFF TGTGCCAGCATGCCGACAGGGAAATCTCTGGCTGAAGCTTTCTTT TRBV25-1 TRBD1 TRBJ1-1 -